This T cell receptor beta chain stems from a study of CD8 T cells in ankylosing spondylitis. Broader study findings: A motif in TCR beta, a set of eight or nine highly homologous variants, appeared characteristic of ankylosing spondylitis blood.

TCRdb reprocessed the 5' RACE reads with MiXCR, giving one entry per CDR3 protein. In the table there are fewer than 500,000 distinct CDR3 sequences, roughly a quarter of which are singletons. This clonotype has more than one count but fewer than ten. The antigen remains unidentified. V dropped 6 bases and J dropped 2 bases, with 14 bases sitting between them. This CDR3 is built from 14 residues. CDR1 and CDR2 from the germline V gene are KGHSH and LQKENI. The chain uses TRBV18 and TRBJ2-7, with D uncertain. The receptor was derived from a male donor with ankylosing spondylitis. The sample comprised blood, either unsorted or a sorted T cell fraction (not recorded which). The CDR3 region is CASSPEARTYEQYV. DNA of the CDR3: TGTGCCAGCTCCCCAGAGGCCAGAACCTACGAGCAGTACGTC.